The text below deals with one TCR beta chain. Its antigen remains unidentified. The data originate from a study of T cell repertoires in cytomegalovirus infection. Overall study: Recently identified HLA-C-restricted CMV epitopes and well-studied HLA-B-restricted CMV epitopes were used by the study. Indications came from public TCR beta signatures; they pointed to CMV infection and to a matching HLA type.

The junction had 10 bases not matched to a gene; V was cut back by 4 bases and J by 1 base. CDR1 is PRHDT, CDR2 FYEKMQ, per germline (reference sequence). This CDR3 has 17 amino acids. TCRdb ran MiXCR on the reads and lists one entry per CDR3 protein. This sample has around 900,000 distinct CDR3 sequences, with roughly 30% found just once. J is TRBJ2-5 and V is TRBV13; 9 bases agree with TRBD2. The specimen was cultured CD8+ T cells from PBMCs, collected from culture after CMV antigen stimulation. This TCR was recovered from a human donor in good health (CMV status not recorded). Some clones in this sample may be carry-over from other donors' samples. This CDR3 is CASSSPRSGGIQETQYF. The CDR3 bases are TGTGCCAGCAGCTCCCCCCGTAGCGGGGGAATCCAAGAGACCCAGTACTTC.